These 22 T cell receptor beta chains came from one sample sequenced in a study of tumor and adjacent non-tumor tissue in lung cancer. RNA was extracted from bulk tissue without any cell sorting. A modified ARM-PCR protocol with three rounds of nested PCR amplified TCRbeta. Using its own MiXCR run on the multiplex PCR reads, TCRdb lists one record per CDR3 protein. The profile shows some 78,000 distinct CDR3 sequences, 80% of them singletons. The specimen was lung tumor tissue. These receptors originate from a woman in her forties or fifties with non-small cell lung cancer.

This clonotype was detected once. V is TRBV4-2 and J is TRBJ1-4; D unresolved. CDR3 length: 16 residues. V lost 6 bases to trimming and J lost 4 bases, with 18 bases between them. CDR1 and CDR2 from the germline V gene are LGHNA and YNFKEQ. CDR3 sequence reads: CASSQKQDSINEKLFF. The CDR3 DNA is TGTGCCAGCAGTCAAAAGCAGGACTCAATTAATGAAAAACTGTTTTTT.

Regarding this clonotype: Its ends do not fully match the called genes, so a read error is possible. The J gene is TRBJ1-1, the V gene TRBV30; TRBD1 is a possible D gene (6 bases). CDR1 and CDR2 from the germline V gene are GTSNPN and SVGIG (reference sequence). The CDR3 length is 14 residues. In DNA form, the CDR3 reads TGTGCTCGGAGTCCGGGGGTTGGGGGCACTGAAGCCTTCTTT. Translation: CARSPGVGGTEAFF.

A few counts support this clonotype. A much larger clonotype is one base distant, so this may be a read error. The chain recombines TRBV11-2 with TRBJ2-2; a possible D gene is TRBD1 (6 bases). The germline V gene encodes CDR1 SGHAT and CDR2 FQNNGV. The CDR3 is made up of 14 amino acids. Here the CDR3 reads CASGKYWDTGEPFF. CDR3 coding DNA: TGTGCCAGCGGCAAATACTGGGACACCGGGGAGCCGTTTTTT.

The chain combines TRBV20-1 with TRBJ2-4, with TRBD1 as a possible D gene (5 bases). The CDR3 is made up of 13 amino acids. V was clipped by 4 bases and J by 3 bases, with 10 bases between them. The germline CDR1 and CDR2 sequences are DFQATT and SNEGSKA (reference sequence). CDR3 in DNA: TGCAGTGCTATTGTGGGGCTCAAAAACATTCAGTACTTC. Its protein is CSAIVGLKNIQYF.

V is TRBV12-3 or TRBV12-4 and J is TRBJ2-3; D remains unclear. The CDR3 runs to 13 residues. V lost 6 bases to trimming and J lost 3 bases, with 10 bases between them. The CDR3 region is CASRIIETDTQYF. CDR3 in DNA: TGTGCCAGCAGGATAATAGAGACAGATACGCAGTATTTT.

This clonotype ranks as medium-sized. This chain connects TRBV29-1 to TRBJ1-2; D call uncertain. This CDR3 has 12 residues. Trimming took off 8 bases at V and 8 bases at J, with 18 bases between the two ends. Germline V lookup: CDR1 SQVTM, CDR2 ANQGSEA. The CDR3 sequence is CSSLEGPGGYTF. DNA for the CDR3: TGCAGCTCGCTCGAGGGCCCGGGAGGCTACACCTTC.

As for this clonotype: Sequence at one end of the junction differs from germline and may be a read error. The genes are TRBV12-3 or TRBV12-4 and TRBJ2-5; 7 bases agree with TRBD1. This CDR3 comprises 15 residues. The CDR3, as DNA: TGTGCCAGCGGAACCACGGGACAGCCTCAAAAGACCCAATACTTC. It is translated as CASGTTGQPQKTQYF.

About this clonotype: No DNA is shown, since the ends of the CDR3 on it are uncertain; the CDR3 is the one TCRdb lists. The J gene is TRBJ2-7, the V gene TRBV11-2; the table's D call of TRBD2 was not tested on the DNA. CDR1 and CDR2 (germline): SGHAT, FQNNGV. The CDR3 numbers 15 amino acids, ends counted. The CDR3 loop reads CPSSPWASGSYGQCF.

This clonotype is medium-sized (0.01 to 0.1%) within its sample. The V call is TRBV6-1, the J call TRBJ1-1, with 9 positions matching TRBD1. Trimming at V came to 6 bases and at J to 5 bases, leaving 7 bases not matched to a gene. This CDR3 is built from 14 residues. Germline CDR1 and CDR2: MNHNS and SASEGT. The CDR3 DNA reads as TGTGCCAGCAGACCGGGACAGGGAACAACTGAAGCTTTCTTT. Encoded protein: CASRPGQGTTEAFF.

This clonotype was counted a few times. Mismatch with germline at one junction end may stem from a read error. The chain carries TRBV11-2 and TRBJ2-7, with D hard to call. The CDR3 spans 15 residues. Looked up from germline, CDR1 is SGHAT and CDR2 is FQNNGV. The DNA for the CDR3 is TGTGCCAGCAGCCTATCTCCGGGTCCCTCCTACGAGCATTACTTC. Translation gives CASSLSPGPSYEHYF.

A remark on this clonotype: The missing conserved phenylalanine or tryptophan at the end of this CDR3 makes a read error likely. The V gene is TRBV12-3 or TRBV12-4, the J gene TRBJ2-1; D uncertain. V was shortened by 8 bases and J by 9 bases, with 20 bases between the two germline ends. The CDR3 totals 14 residues. The CDR3 region has the DNA TGTGCCAGCGGCAGGACGGACGGGTTGGGTGAGCAGTTCGTC. Amino acid sequence: CASGRTDGLGEQFV.

With regard to this clonotype: Germline is not matched at one junction end, which may reflect a read error. This chain joins TRBV5-4 and TRBJ2-1, with TRBD2 matching 7 bases. The CDR3 consists of 15 residues. Germline V gene lookup returns CDR1 SGHNT and CDR2 YYREEE (reference sequence). This CDR3 is CSSSSGSGIYNEQFF. CDR3 in DNA: TGTTCCAGCAGTTCCGGGAGCGGGATCTACAATGAGCAGTTCTTC.

This sequence joins TRBV6-1 and TRBJ1-5; D is uncertain. This CDR3 spans 13 amino acids. Germline values: CDR1 MNHNS, CDR2 SASEGT. Between the trimmed V and J ends, which lost 5 bases and 0 bases, there was a span of 5 bases. CDR3 sequence reads: CASSPYSNQPQHF. As DNA, the CDR3 is TGTGCCAGCAGTCCTTATAGCAATCAGCCCCAGCATTTT.

Of note for this clonotype: A read error is likely, as this CDR3 ends without the conserved phenylalanine or tryptophan. The chain uses TRBV29-1 and TRBJ2-5, with D maybe TRBD2 (5 bases). The CDR3 runs to 12 residues. Germline CDR1 SQVTM, CDR2 ANQGSEA. CDR3 residues: CNVVGDVETQYL. CDR3 DNA sequence: TGCAACGTTGTCGGGGATGTGGAGACCCAGTACCTC.

With regard to this clonotype: At one end, the junction sequence differs from germline, possibly due to a read error. The chain couples TRBV11-2 to TRBJ2-3, with 13 bases aligning to TRBD2. The CDR3 runs to 17 residues. Germline CDR1 and CDR2: SGHAT and FQNNGV. The CDR3 loop reads CASSLGLAGGCRDTECF. The CDR3 bases are TGTGCCAGCAGCTTAGGACTAGCGGGAGGTTGTAGAGATACGGAGTGTTTT. Drawing the rest from reference TRBV11-2 and TRBJ2-3, the complete variable domain is EAGVAQSPRYKIIEKRQSVAFWCNPISGHATLYWYQQILGQGPKLLIQFQNNGVVDDSQLPKDRFSAERLKGVDSTLKIQPAKLEDSAVYLCASSLGLAGGCRDTECFGPGTRLTVL.

The chain uses TRBV6-2 or TRBV6-3 and TRBJ2-1; 9 bases fit TRBD2. The length of the CDR3 is 17 residues. Per germline, CDR1 MNHEY and CDR2 SVGEGT. CDR3 protein: CISRSPYSGSGYNEQFF. CDR3 in DNA: TGTATCAGCAGATCCCCGTATAGCGGGAGCGGCTACAATGAGCAGTTCTTC.

This chain joins TRBV20-1 and TRBJ2-3; no definite D call. The CDR3 totals 16 residues. Trimming stripped 7 bases from V and 2 bases from J, with 22 bases between. Looked up from germline, CDR1 is DFQATT and CDR2 is SNEGSKA (reference sequence). In DNA, the CDR3 is TGCAGTGTCGAAGGGATGGGCAGGTGGACCACAGATACGCAGTATTTT. Amino acids: CSVEGMGRWTTDTQYF.

Comments on this clonotype: Its ends do not fully match the called genes, so a read error is possible. The chain employs TRBV20-1 and TRBJ2-2, with D possibly matching TRBD2 (5 bases). Germline-derived CDR1 and CDR2 are DFQATT and SNEGSKA (reference sequence). The CDR3 is 10 amino acids. CDR3 amino acids: CSVVDGELLF. CDR3 DNA: TGCAGTGTGGTAGACGGGGAGCTGCTTTTT.

With respect to this clonotype: The junction does not match germline at one end; this may be a read error. The CDR3 DNA follows: TGCGCCAGCAGCCCCAGGGGGCATACCGTGGAGCTGTTTTTT. Translation: CASSPRGHTVELFF. The gene calls are TRBV12-3 or TRBV12-4 and TRBJ2-2, with 8 bases aligning to TRBD1. The CDR3 consists of 14 residues.

A note on this clonotype: Since the CDR3 does not end with the conserved phenylalanine or tryptophan, this likely comes from a read error. The chain joins TRBV20-1 to TRBJ1-2, with 8 nucleotides matching TRBD1. The CDR3 totals 14 residues. The germline CDR1 and CDR2 sequences are DFQATT and SNEGSKA (reference sequence). V shed 7 bases, J shed 8 bases, and the junction held 15 bases outside the gene matches. The CDR3 nucleotides read TGCAGTGGTAGCCCCCACGGACAGGGTGGAGGCTACACCATC. Translating it yields CSGSPHGQGGGYTI.

This clonotype was counted a single time. Given the absence of the conserved phenylalanine or tryptophan at the CDR3 end, a read error is likely. The genes are TRBV11-3 and TRBJ2-1; D not certain. Deletions cut 4 bases from V and 1 base from J, with 14 bases between. Germline assignment: CDR1 SGHNT and CDR2 YENEEA. The CDR3 runs to 16 residues. The CDR3 loop is CASSSRSLSSYNEQFL. The CDR3 bases are TGTGCCAGCAGCTCCCGGAGCTTGAGTTCCTACAATGAGCAGTTCCTC.

As to this clonotype: A read error may account for a junction end that differs from germline. The chain carries TRBV20-1 and TRBJ2-7; TRBD1 might be the D (6 bases). CDR3 length: 17 amino acids. Germline CDR1 and CDR2: DFQATT and SNEGSKA (reference sequence). This CDR3 is CIAAPEDRGPHSYEQYF. Written as DNA, the CDR3 is TGCATTGCTGCCCCCGAGGACAGAGGACCTCATTCCTACGAGCAGTACTTC.